This TCR beta chain was sequenced in a study of cytomegalovirus exposure and HLA in healthy donors. Points from the study as a whole: Common viral pathogens seemed, in a later analysis, to connect with several of the most significant clusters. Within a later analysis, the majority of CMV-associated TCR beta chains appeared HLA-restricted. CMV serostatus was the sole immune exposure information available.

The study ran its PCR with 60 Vbeta and 13 Jbeta primers. Method: immunoSEQ multiplex PCR; TCRdb's copy keeps in-frame clones and lacks some. The repertoire holds 150,000 to 200,000 clones, with approximately 71% as singletons. Trimming pared 1 base from V and 5 bases from J, leaving 12 bases between. The CDR3 covers 14 residues. Germline lookup yields CDR1 KGHSH and CDR2 LQKENI. In the case of this clone: No antigen is known for it.

Sequences were obtained from PBMCs. The TCR originated in a man younger than 35 in good health and CMV-seropositive. V is TRBV18 and J is TRBJ2-7; a weak D match, TRBD2 (5 bases). The CDR3 loop reads CASSPQNSGDEQYF. CDR3 sequence (DNA): TGTGCCAGCTCACCACAGAACTCCGGGGACGAGCAGTACTTC.